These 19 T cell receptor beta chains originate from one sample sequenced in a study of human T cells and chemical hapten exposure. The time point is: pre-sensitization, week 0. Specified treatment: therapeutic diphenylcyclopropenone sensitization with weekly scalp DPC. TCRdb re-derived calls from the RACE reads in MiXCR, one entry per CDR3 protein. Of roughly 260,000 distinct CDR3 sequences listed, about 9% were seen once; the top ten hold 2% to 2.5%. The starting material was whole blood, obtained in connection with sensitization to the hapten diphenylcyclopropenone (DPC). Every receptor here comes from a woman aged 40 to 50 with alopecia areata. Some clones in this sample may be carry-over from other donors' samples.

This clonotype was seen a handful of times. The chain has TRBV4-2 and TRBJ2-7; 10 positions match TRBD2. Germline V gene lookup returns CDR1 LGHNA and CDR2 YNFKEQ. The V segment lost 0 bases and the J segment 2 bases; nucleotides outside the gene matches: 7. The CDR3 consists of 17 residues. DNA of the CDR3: TGTGCCAGCAGCCAAGAAGCCTGGAGCGGGAGGGCCTACGAGCAGTACTTC. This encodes CASSQEAWSGRAYEQYF.

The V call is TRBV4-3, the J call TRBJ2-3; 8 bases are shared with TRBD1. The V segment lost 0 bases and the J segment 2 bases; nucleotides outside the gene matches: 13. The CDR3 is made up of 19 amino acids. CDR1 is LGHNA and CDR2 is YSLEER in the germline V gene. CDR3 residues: CASSQDIARGPSSTDTQYF. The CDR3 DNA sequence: TGCGCCAGCAGCCAAGATATAGCCAGGGGGCCTAGTTCCACAGATACGCAGTATTTT.

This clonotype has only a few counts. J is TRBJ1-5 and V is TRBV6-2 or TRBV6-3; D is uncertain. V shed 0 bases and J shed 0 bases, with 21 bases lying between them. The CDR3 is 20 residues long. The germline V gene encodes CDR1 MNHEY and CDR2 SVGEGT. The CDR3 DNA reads TGTGCCAGCAGTTACTCGAGTCCCTGGGTGACCGCGAATAGCAATCAGCCCCAGCATTTT. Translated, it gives CASSYSSPWVTANSNQPQHF.

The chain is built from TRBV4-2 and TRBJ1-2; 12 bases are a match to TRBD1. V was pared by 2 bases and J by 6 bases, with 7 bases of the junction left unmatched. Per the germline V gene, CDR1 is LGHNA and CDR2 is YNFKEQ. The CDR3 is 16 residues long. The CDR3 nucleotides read TGTGCCAGCAGCCAACCTCCGGGACAGGGGGCTCATGGCTACACCTTC. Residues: CASSQPPGQGAHGYTF.

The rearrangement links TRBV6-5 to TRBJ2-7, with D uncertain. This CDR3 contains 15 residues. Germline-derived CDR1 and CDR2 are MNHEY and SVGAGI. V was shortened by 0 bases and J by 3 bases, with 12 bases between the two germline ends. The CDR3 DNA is TGTGCCAGCAGTTACTCGGAAATCCAGAACTACGAGCAGTACTTC. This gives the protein CASSYSEIQNYEQYF.

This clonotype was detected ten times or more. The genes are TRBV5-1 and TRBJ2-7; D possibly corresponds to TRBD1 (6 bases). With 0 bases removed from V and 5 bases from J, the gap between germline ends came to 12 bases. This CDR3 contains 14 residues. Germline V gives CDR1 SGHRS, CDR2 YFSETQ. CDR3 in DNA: TGCGCCAGCAGCTTGGAGGGACACCTTGACGAGCAGTACTTC. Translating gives CASSLEGHLDEQYF.

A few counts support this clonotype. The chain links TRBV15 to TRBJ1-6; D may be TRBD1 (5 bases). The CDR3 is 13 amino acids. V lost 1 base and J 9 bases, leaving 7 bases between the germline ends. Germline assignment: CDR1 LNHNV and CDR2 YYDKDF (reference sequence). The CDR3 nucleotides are TGTGCCACCAGCAGAGTCGGGGGTTCACCCCTCCACTTT. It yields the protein CATSRVGGSPLHF. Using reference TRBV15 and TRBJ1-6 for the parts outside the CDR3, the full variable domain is DAMVIQNPRYQVTQFGKPVTLSCSQTLNHNVMYWYQQKSSQAPKLLFHYYDKDFNNEADTPDNFQSRRPNTSFCFLDIRSPGLGDTAMYLCATSRVGGSPLHFGNGTRLTVT.

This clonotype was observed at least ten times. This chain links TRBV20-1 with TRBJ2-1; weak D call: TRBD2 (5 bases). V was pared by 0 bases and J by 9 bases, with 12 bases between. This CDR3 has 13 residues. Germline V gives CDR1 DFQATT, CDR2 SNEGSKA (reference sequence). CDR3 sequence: CSARDQPAGEQFF. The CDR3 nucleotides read TGCAGTGCTAGAGATCAGCCCGCGGGTGAGCAGTTCTTC.

CDR3 residues: CASTGGLMGADTQYF. The CDR3 DNA reads as TGTGCCAGCACGGGCGGGCTGATGGGGGCGGATACGCAGTATTTT. This chain uses TRBV28 with TRBJ2-3; D is possibly TRBD1 (6 bases). The CDR3 covers 15 residues. Trimming stripped 7 bases from V and 6 bases from J, with 20 bases between. The V gene's germline CDR1 is MDHEN and CDR2 SYDVKM.

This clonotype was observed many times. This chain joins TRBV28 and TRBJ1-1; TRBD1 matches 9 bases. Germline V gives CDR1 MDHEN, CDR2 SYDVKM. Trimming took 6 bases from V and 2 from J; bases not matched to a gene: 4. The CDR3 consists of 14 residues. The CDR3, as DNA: TGTGCCAGCAGCTCGGGACAGGGAAACACTGAAGCTTTCTTT. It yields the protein CASSSGQGNTEAFF.

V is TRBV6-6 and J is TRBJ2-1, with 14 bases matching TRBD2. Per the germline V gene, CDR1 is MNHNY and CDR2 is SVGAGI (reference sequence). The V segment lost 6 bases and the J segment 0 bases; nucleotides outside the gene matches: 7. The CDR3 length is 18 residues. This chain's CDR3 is CASRRLAGGTSSYNEQFF. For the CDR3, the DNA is TGTGCCAGCAGAAGACTAGCGGGAGGGACTAGCTCCTACAATGAGCAGTTCTTC.

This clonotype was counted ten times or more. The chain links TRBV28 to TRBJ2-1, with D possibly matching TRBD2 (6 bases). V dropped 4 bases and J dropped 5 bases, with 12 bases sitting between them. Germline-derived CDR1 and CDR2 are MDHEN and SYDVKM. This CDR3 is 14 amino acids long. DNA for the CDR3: TGTGCCAGCAGTTCGGGCGGGACCCACAATGAGCAGTTCTTC. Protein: CASSSGGTHNEQFF.

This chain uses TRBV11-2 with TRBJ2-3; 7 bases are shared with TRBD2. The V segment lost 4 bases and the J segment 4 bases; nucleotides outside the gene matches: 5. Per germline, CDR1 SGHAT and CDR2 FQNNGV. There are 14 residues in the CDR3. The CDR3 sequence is CASSSAGSPDTQYF. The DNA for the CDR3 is TGTGCCAGCAGCTCAGCGGGATCCCCAGATACGCAGTATTTT.

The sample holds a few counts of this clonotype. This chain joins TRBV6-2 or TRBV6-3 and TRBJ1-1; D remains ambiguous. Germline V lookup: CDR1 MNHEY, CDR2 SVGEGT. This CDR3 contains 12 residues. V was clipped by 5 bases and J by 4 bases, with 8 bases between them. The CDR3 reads CASSEQITEAFF. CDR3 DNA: TGTGCCAGCAGTGAACAGATCACTGAAGCTTTCTTT.

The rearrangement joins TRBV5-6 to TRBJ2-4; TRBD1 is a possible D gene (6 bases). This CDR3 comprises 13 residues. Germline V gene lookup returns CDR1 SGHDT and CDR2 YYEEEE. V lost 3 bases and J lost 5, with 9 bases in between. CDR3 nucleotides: TGTGCCAGCAGCTCGACAGGCCAAAACATTCAGTACTTC. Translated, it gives CASSSTGQNIQYF. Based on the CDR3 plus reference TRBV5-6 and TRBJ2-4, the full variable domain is DAGVTQSPTHLIKTRGQQVTLRCSPKSGHDTVSWYQQALGQGPQFIFQYYEEEERQRGNFPDRFSGHQFPNYSSELNVNALLLGDSALYLCASSSTGQNIQYFGAGTRLSVL.

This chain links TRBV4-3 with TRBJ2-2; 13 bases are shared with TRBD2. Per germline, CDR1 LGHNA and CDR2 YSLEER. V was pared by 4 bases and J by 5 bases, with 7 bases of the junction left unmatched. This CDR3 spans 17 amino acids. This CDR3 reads CASSPRPLAGGTGELFF. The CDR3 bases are TGCGCCAGCAGCCCCAGGCCACTAGCGGGAGGGACCGGGGAGCTGTTTTTT.

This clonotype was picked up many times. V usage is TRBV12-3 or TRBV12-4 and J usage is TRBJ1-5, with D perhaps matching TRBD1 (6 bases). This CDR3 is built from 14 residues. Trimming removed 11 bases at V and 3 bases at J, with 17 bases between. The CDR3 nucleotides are TGTGCCGGGTTACAGGGAGGCGTCAATCAGCCCCAGCATTTT. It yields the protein CAGLQGGVNQPQHF.

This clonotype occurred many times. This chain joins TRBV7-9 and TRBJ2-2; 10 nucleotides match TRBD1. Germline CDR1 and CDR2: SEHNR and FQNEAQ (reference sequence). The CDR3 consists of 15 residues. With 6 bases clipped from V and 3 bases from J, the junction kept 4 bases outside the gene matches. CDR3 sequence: CASSPGTGDTGELFF. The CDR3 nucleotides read TGTGCCAGCAGTCCCGGGACAGGGGACACCGGGGAGCTGTTTTTT.

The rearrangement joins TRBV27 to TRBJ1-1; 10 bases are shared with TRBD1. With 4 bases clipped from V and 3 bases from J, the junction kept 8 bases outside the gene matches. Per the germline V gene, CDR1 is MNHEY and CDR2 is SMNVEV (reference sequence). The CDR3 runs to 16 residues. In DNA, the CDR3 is TGTGCCAGCAGTTCCCTTTTCGGGACAGGGGACACTGAAGCTTTCTTT. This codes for CASSSLFGTGDTEAFF.